Below, 23 T cell receptor beta chains from the same sample are listed, as sequenced in a study of spatial heterogeneity in lung cancer. These TCRs are of unknown antigen specificity. Study-wide findings and caveats: Counts of expanded intratumoral alpha and beta TCRs tracked tumor mutation counts.

TCRdb called the 5' RACE reads again in MiXCR, with one record for every CDR3 protein. The table records some 100,000 distinct CDR3 sequences, 3.5% to 5% of them present only once. Indicated time point: sample taken at primary tumor resection. Source: lung tumor tissue, taken at surgery. These receptors all stem from a male donor with early-stage non-small cell lung cancer.

This clonotype was seen many times. The chain uses TRBV4-1 and TRBJ1-5; D unclear. V dropped 4 bases and J dropped 6 bases, with 10 bases sitting between them. Germline CDR1 and CDR2: MGHRA and YSYEKL. The length of the CDR3 is 13 residues. CDR3 protein: CASSRQPGQPQHF. The CDR3 nucleotides are TGCGCCAGCAGCCGCCAACCCGGTCAGCCCCAGCATTTT.

This clonotype was picked up many times. The rearrangement uses TRBV4-1 and TRBJ2-7, with 7 bases lining up with TRBD1. V shed 4 bases, J shed 2 bases, and the junction held 2 bases outside the gene matches. The germline V gene encodes CDR1 MGHRA and CDR2 YSYEKL. This CDR3 contains 13 residues. The CDR3 here is CASSRDRTYEQYF. The DNA for the CDR3 is TGCGCCAGCAGCCGGGACAGAACCTACGAGCAGTACTTC.

This clonotype was seen just once. This chain links TRBV27 with TRBJ2-7, with TRBD1 matching over 8 bases. Trimming cost V 6 bases and J 4 bases; bases outside gene matches: 5. Per the germline V gene, CDR1 is MNHEY and CDR2 is SMNVEV (reference sequence). CDR3 length equals 13 residues. CDR3 nucleotide sequence: TGTGCCAGCAGACAGGGGGTTTTGTACGAGCAGTACTTC. Protein sequence: CASRQGVLYEQYF.

The chain links TRBV7-8 to TRBJ2-7, with 9 bases matching TRBD2. The V segment lost 5 bases and the J segment 6 bases; nucleotides outside the gene matches: 8. Germline V gene lookup returns CDR1 SGHVS and CDR2 FQNEAQ. This CDR3 is built from 14 residues. CDR3 in amino acids: CASSLLAGRSEQYF. The DNA for the CDR3 is TGTGCCAGCAGCCTACTAGCGGGCCGCTCCGAGCAGTACTTC.

This clonotype was picked up many times. The chain is built from TRBV5-6 and TRBJ2-5, with TRBD2 as a possible D gene (5 bases). This CDR3 has 15 residues. From germline, CDR1 is SGHDT and CDR2 YYEEEE. Trimming stripped 4 bases from V and 3 bases from J, with 16 bases between. CDR3 in amino acids: CASSSLPSTKETQYF. The CDR3 DNA reads as TGTGCCAGCAGCAGCCTTCCTAGCACCAAAGAGACCCAGTACTTC. The full variable domain, in which reference TRBV5-6 and TRBJ2-5 provide the parts outside the CDR3, is DAGVTQSPTHLIKTRGQQVTLRCSPKSGHDTVSWYQQALGQGPQFIFQYYEEEERQRGNFPDRFSGHQFPNYSSELNVNALLLGDSALYLCASSSLPSTKETQYFGPGTRLLVL.

This clonotype was observed at least ten times. The chain is built from TRBV28 and TRBJ2-1; TRBD2 matches 9 bases. From germline, CDR1 is MDHEN and CDR2 SYDVKM. The CDR3 is 17 amino acids. V lost 7 bases to trimming and J lost 0 bases; unmatched junction nucleotides: 10. In nucleotides, the CDR3 is TGTGCCAGCACCGAGGGAGGTAGCGGGAGCTCCTACAATGAGCAGTTCTTC. Translation: CASTEGGSGSSYNEQFF.

This clonotype appeared many times. As DNA, the CDR3 is TGCGCCAGCAAACCCGGGAGCACGGACACCGGGGAGCTGTTTTTT. This sequence encodes CASKPGSTDTGELFF. The J gene is TRBJ2-2, the V gene TRBV5-1, with TRBD2 as a possible D gene (6 bases). The V and J ends lost 6 bases and 3 bases respectively, with 15 bases between them. CDR3 length: 15 residues. CDR1 and CDR2 (germline): SGHRS, YFSETQ. Full variable domain (rest looked up from reference TRBV5-1 and TRBJ2-2): KAGVTQTPRYLIKTRGQQVTLSCSPISGHRSVSWYQQTPGQGLQFLFEYFSETQRNKGNFPGRFSGRQFSNSRSEMNVSTLELGDSALYLCASKPGSTDTGELFFGEGSRLTVL.

The chain joins TRBV5-5 to TRBJ2-7; D is uncertain. Germline V gives CDR1 SGHKS, CDR2 YYEKEE (reference sequence). V lost 0 bases to trimming and J lost 0 bases, with 10 bases between them. There are 15 residues in the CDR3. CDR3 nucleotides: TGTGCCAGCAGCTTGGAGGGCTATCCCTCCTACGAGCAGTACTTC. Translated, it gives CASSLEGYPSYEQYF.

On this clonotype itself: Compared with germline, one end of the junction differs, possibly owing to a read error. The chain combines TRBV27 with TRBJ1-5; D is uncertain. The CDR3 totals 13 residues. Germline loops: CDR1 MNHEY, CDR2 SMNVEV (reference sequence). The chain's CDR3 is CASSLGRNQPKHF. CDR3 DNA sequence: TGTGCCAGCAGTCTGGGCCGTAATCAGCCCAAGCATTTT.

This clonotype was detected many times. The V call is TRBV5-5, the J call TRBJ2-7; D may be TRBD2 (5 bases). CDR1 is SGHKS and CDR2 is YYEKEE in the germline V gene (reference sequence). The CDR3 is 15 amino acids. Trimming removed 0 bases from V and 3 bases from J, with 13 bases in between. The CDR3 loop is CASSLAGGLSYEQYF. CDR3 in DNA: TGTGCCAGCAGCTTGGCCGGAGGACTGAGCTACGAGCAGTACTTC.

On this clonotype: A much larger clonotype is one base distant, so this may be a read error. The gene calls are TRBV5-1 and TRBJ2-1, with 9 bases fitting TRBD2. Germline V lookup: CDR1 SGHRS, CDR2 YFSETQ. There are 15 residues in the CDR3. The chain's CDR3 is CASSLAPGLADEQSF. Here the CDR3 DNA reads TGCGCCAGCAGCTTGGCCCCGGGACTAGCTGATGAGCAGTCCTTC.

This clonotype has a count of ten or more. The chain couples TRBV27 to TRBJ1-4; D gene ambiguous. This CDR3 is 12 amino acids long. The germline CDR1 and CDR2 sequences are MNHEY and SMNVEV (reference sequence). Trimming took off 6 bases at V and 8 bases at J, with 10 bases between the two ends. CDR3 residues: CASRGLGEKLFF. The CDR3 DNA is TGTGCCAGCAGGGGTCTTGGCGAAAAACTGTTTTTT.

This clonotype was detected many times. V usage is TRBV10-2 and J usage is TRBJ2-3, with a tentative D call TRBD2 (5 bases). V lost 4 bases and J lost 1, with 21 bases in between. This CDR3 comprises 18 residues. Germline loops: CDR1 WSHSY, CDR2 SAAADI. The CDR3 reads CASSGFSTGFLGTDTQYF. For the CDR3, the DNA is TGCGCCAGCAGTGGGTTCTCGACGGGGTTTTTAGGCACAGATACGCAGTATTTT.

This clonotype was recorded many times. The chain couples TRBV28 to TRBJ2-5, with no clear D. The CDR3 is 14 residues long. The germline gives CDR1 MDHEN, CDR2 SYDVKM. Trimming removed 3 bases from V and 0 bases from J, with 8 bases in between. The CDR3 loop reads CASSLARNQETQYF. In DNA, the CDR3 is TGTGCCAGCAGTTTGGCTAGAAACCAAGAGACCCAGTACTTC.

This clonotype was picked up many times. V and J are TRBV6-4 and TRBJ2-3; D is possibly TRBD1 (6 bases). Germline V CDR1 and CDR2: MRHNA, SNTAGT. Trimming cost V 4 bases and J 5 bases, with 13 bases left between them. The CDR3 loop spans 14 amino acids. CDR3 sequence: CASSVQGGRDTQYF. CDR3 sequence (DNA): TGTGCCAGCAGTGTACAGGGCGGGCGAGATACGCAGTATTTT.

In its sample, this clonotype was seen many times. The genes are TRBV20-1 and TRBJ2-5; D is perhaps TRBD2 (6 bases). The CDR3 length is 17 residues. Germline CDR1 DFQATT, CDR2 SNEGSKA (reference sequence). With 1 base removed from V and 4 bases from J, the gap between germline ends came to 22 bases. The CDR3 DNA reads as TGCAGTGCTAGAGTACCGAGAGGGCAGGGACTTGGAGAGACCCAGTACTTC. This encodes CSARVPRGQGLGETQYF.

This clonotype was detected many times. The rearrangement links TRBV21-1 to TRBJ1-3. TRBV21-1 is shown as a pseudogene. The CDR3 contains 17 residues. This chain's CDR3 is CASSKDAARLAGNTIYF. Here the CDR3 DNA reads TGTGCCAGCAGCAAAGACGCTGCCCGTCTTGCTGGAAACACCATATATTTT.

This clonotype was picked up many times. V gene TRBV7-9 combines with J gene TRBJ1-1; no clear D. The germline CDR1 and CDR2 sequences are SEHNR and FQNEAQ (reference sequence). Trimming took 5 bases from V and 0 from J, leaving 10 bases between them. The CDR3 has 14 amino acids. CDR3 DNA: TGTGCCAGCAGCCAATCAATGCTGAACACTGAAGCTTTCTTT. Protein: CASSQSMLNTEAFF.

This clonotype came up many times. CDR3 sequence: CSARALANTGELFF. CDR3 DNA sequence: TGCAGTGCTAGGGCCCTCGCTAACACCGGGGAGCTGTTTTTT. This rearrangement joins TRBV20-1 to TRBJ2-2; D unclear. CDR1 is DFQATT and CDR2 is SNEGSKA in the germline V gene (reference sequence). The CDR3 loop spans 14 amino acids. The V end was cut by 3 bases, the J end by 2 bases, with 10 bases between.

In its sample, this clonotype was seen many times. The chain uses TRBV4-2 and TRBJ1-4; perhaps TRBD1 as D (5 bases). Germline CDR1 LGHNA, CDR2 YNFKEQ. V lost 1 base and J 10 bases, leaving 22 bases between the germline ends. The CDR3 loop spans 17 amino acids. CDR3 protein: CASSQVGRTGGGGKLFF. CDR3 DNA sequence: TGTGCCAGCAGCCAAGTGGGGAGAACGGGGGGTGGCGGAAAACTGTTTTTT.

This clonotype came up many times. The chain joins TRBV28 to TRBJ1-2; the match to TRBD1 covers 8 bases. Losses at the gene ends were 4 bases for V and 4 bases for J; bases not matched to a gene: 8. The CDR3 is made up of 15 amino acids. Germline V gene sequence: CDR1 MDHEN, CDR2 SYDVKM. CDR3 nucleotides: TGTGCCAGCAGTTCCGGGACAGGCGATTTCTATGGCTACACCTTC. Amino acid sequence: CASSSGTGDFYGYTF.

This clonotype occurred many times. The CDR3 region has the DNA TGTGCCAGCAGTGGTACACTAGCGGGAGGTACCGGGGAGCTGTTTTTT. It yields the protein CASSGTLAGGTGELFF. The rearrangement uses TRBV6-1 and TRBJ2-2; 12 nucleotides line up with TRBD2. The CDR3 runs to 16 residues. Losses at the gene ends were 4 bases for V and 5 bases for J; bases not matched to a gene: 5. CDR1 MNHNS and CDR2 SASEGT come from the germline V gene.

This clonotype was seen many times. The chain carries TRBV5-1 and TRBJ2-7; D perhaps matches TRBD1 (5 bases). The CDR3 is made up of 13 amino acids. Germline V gene data show CDR1 as SGHRS and CDR2 as YFSETQ. Between the trimmed V and J ends, which lost 4 bases and 5 bases, there was a span of 13 bases. The CDR3 DNA reads TGCGCCAGCAGCCCTCAAGGGGCCCACGAGCAGTACTTC. Protein product: CASSPQGAHEQYF.